This TCR beta chain is from a study of cytomegalovirus exposure and HLA in healthy donors. Study-wide points: One variant, a missense change in DCLRE1C, was linked in a later analysis to TCR beta V- and J-gene trimming. Both high specificity and high sensitivity reportedly marked the classifier's diagnosis of cytomegalovirus status.

About this clone itself: Its specificity is unknown.

Germline V gene sequence: CDR1 SGHNT, CDR2 YYREEE (reference sequence). The CDR3 consists of 13 residues. V lost 5 bases to trimming and J lost 5 bases; unmatched junction nucleotides: 4. The PCR ran on 60 Vbeta and 13 Jbeta primers. Sequencing was performed with immunoSEQ multiplex PCR; in TCRdb, only in-frame clones are kept and a portion is missing. The table lists approximately 160,000 clones, 75% of them singletons, with over 4.5% in the top ten. What was sequenced was PBMCs. The TCR sequence derives from a male donor in good health and CMV-seronegative. The V call is TRBV5-4, the J call TRBJ2-7; 10 bases line up with TRBD1. CDR3 protein: CASSWDRGNEQYF. CDR3 coding DNA: TGTGCCAGCAGTTGGGACAGGGGAAACGAGCAGTACTTC.